This T cell receptor (beta chain) was captured by sequencing in a study of cytomegalovirus exposure and HLA in healthy donors. In the study overall: There were fewer than 130 million unique TCR beta sequences, drawn from roughly 200 million T cells, in an earlier analysis. Study observations and caveats: According to the study, 150 to 200 TCR beta chains were cytomegalovirus-associated. Among CMV-associated TCR beta chains, most appeared HLA-restricted in a later analysis.

Germline V gene lookup returns CDR1 MNHEY and CDR2 SMNVEV (reference sequence). V gave up 2 bases and J gave up 5 bases; unmatched junction bases: 4. The CDR3 is 14 amino acids. The PCR ran on 60 Vbeta and 13 Jbeta primers. Clones were read by immunoSEQ multiplex PCR, and TCRdb kept only the in-frame ones, dropping some. The repertoire holds under 200,000 clones, about 84% seen once, with approximately 1.2% in the top ten. As to this clone: The antigen is unknown.

This sequence joins TRBV27 and TRBJ1-2; 8 positions match TRBD1. The sample consisted of PBMCs. The receptor comes from a middle-aged man in good health and CMV-seropositive. Here the CDR3 reads CASSLRRGLYGYTF. The CDR3, as DNA: TGTGCCAGCAGTTTACGCAGGGGGCTATATGGCTACACCTTC.